This TCR beta chain comes out of a study of blood T cell repertoires in COVID-19. On the study more broadly: The samples span acute and convalescent COVID-19 from the United States, Italy and Spain. Nucleic acid was either cDNA or gDNA, and it came from T cells, B-cell-depleted T cells, or PBMCs.

Unmatched junction bases numbered 5, after V lost 0 bases and J lost 3 bases. The CDR3 loop spans 16 amino acids. Germline CDR1 SGHRS, CDR2 YFSETQ. In the authors' methods: Reference gene primer amplification in the assay estimated nucleated cell counts. TCRdb's copy holds only in-frame clones and misses some; the assay was immunoSEQ multiplex PCR. Clone size and V and J calls were adopted from that table, with D and trimming inferred from the DNA. The sample yields 100,000 to 130,000 clones, roughly four fifths seen once. This clone was seen a few times. Sequencing was done on a sample of peripheral blood. This chain joins TRBV5-1 and TRBJ2-3; TRBD2 aligns across 9 bases. This TCR derives from a woman in her seventies with acute or convalescent COVID-19. The CDR3 region has the DNA TGCGCCAGCAGCTTGGCCGCGGGAGGGTTAACAGATACGCAGTATTTT. It specifies CASSLAAGGLTDTQYF. Together with reference TRBV5-1 and TRBJ2-3, the CDR3 gives the full variable domain: KAGVTQTPRYLIKTRGQQVTLSCSPISGHRSVSWYQQTPGQGLQFLFEYFSETQRNKGNFPGRFSGRQFSNSRSEMNVSTLELGDSALYLCASSLAAGGLTDTQYFGPGTRLTVL.